This T cell receptor beta chain was obtained from a study of T cell repertoires in cytomegalovirus infection. This clonotype was seen many times. Its target is not known. The CDR3 sequence is 16 residues long. With V trimmed by 3 bases and J by 2 bases, 7 bases remained unmatched. Germline V gene data show CDR1 as SGHVS and CDR2 as FQNEAQ. TCRdb reanalysed the reads using MiXCR and keeps one entry per CDR3 protein. The sample lists about a million distinct CDR3 sequences; more than 25% were seen once. The receptor's source is a human donor in good health (CMV status not recorded). Some clones in this sample may be carry-over from other donors' samples. Specimen: cultured CD8+ T cells from PBMCs, collected from culture after CMV antigen stimulation. This chain links TRBV7-8 with TRBJ2-4; TRBD1 matches at 7 bases. CDR3 nucleotides: TGTGCCAGCAGCTTGACAGGGACGAGAACCAAAAACATTCAGTACTTC. It codes for CASSLTGTRTKNIQYF.